This TCR beta chain appears in the sequencing data of a study of T cell repertoires in cytomegalovirus infection. V lost 2 bases to trimming and J lost 6 bases; unmatched junction nucleotides: 6. CDR1 and CDR2 from the germline V gene are SGHRS and YFSETQ. This CDR3 region has 14 residues. Study conclusions and caveats: HLA-C-restricted CMV clonotypes gave the most frequent clonotype in two of eight donors. Accumulated public TCR beta family frequency recognized individuals carrying CMV together with the relevant HLA.

A word on this clonotype: Antigen specificity is unknown.

TCRdb processed the reads anew with MiXCR; each CDR3 protein has one entry. The sample includes roughly 860,000 distinct CDR3 sequences, roughly 33% seen only once; the top ten take roughly an eighth. Here the sequenced sample was cultured CD8+ T cells from PBMCs, taken from culture after CMV antigen stimulation. This sequence joins TRBV5-1 and TRBJ2-7; 9 nucleotides agree with TRBD1. This clonotype was obtained from a human donor in good health (CMV status not recorded). Some clones in this sample may be carry-over from other donors' samples. The CDR3 reads CASSFGQGIGEQYF. The CDR3 bases are TGCGCCAGCAGCTTCGGACAGGGGATCGGCGAGCAGTACTTC.